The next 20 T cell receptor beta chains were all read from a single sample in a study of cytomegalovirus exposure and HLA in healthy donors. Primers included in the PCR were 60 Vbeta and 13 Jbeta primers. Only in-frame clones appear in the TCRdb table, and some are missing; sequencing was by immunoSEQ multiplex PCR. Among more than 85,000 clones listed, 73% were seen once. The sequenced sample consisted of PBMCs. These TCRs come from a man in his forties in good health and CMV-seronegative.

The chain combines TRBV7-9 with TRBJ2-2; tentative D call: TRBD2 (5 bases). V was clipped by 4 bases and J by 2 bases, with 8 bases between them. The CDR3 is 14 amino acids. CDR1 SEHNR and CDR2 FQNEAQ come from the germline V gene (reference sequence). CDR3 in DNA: TGTGCCAGCAGCTCCGGGGTTAACACCGGGGAGCTGTTTTTT. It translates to CASSSGVNTGELFF.

This chain's CDR3 is CASSMVAGTYEQYF. DNA for the CDR3: TGTGCCAGCAGTATGGTAGCCGGGACTTACGAGCAGTACTTC. V usage is TRBV28 and J usage is TRBJ2-7; a weak D match, TRBD2 (6 bases). Trimming pared 5 bases from V and 4 bases from J, leaving 15 bases between. The length of the CDR3 is 14 residues. Germline-derived CDR1 and CDR2 are MDHEN and SYDVKM.

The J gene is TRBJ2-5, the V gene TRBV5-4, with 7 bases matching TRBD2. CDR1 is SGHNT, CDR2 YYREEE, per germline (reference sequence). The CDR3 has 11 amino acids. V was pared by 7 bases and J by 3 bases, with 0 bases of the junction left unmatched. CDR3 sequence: CASGGEETQYF. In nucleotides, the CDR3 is TGTGCCAGCGGGGGGGAAGAGACCCAGTACTTC.

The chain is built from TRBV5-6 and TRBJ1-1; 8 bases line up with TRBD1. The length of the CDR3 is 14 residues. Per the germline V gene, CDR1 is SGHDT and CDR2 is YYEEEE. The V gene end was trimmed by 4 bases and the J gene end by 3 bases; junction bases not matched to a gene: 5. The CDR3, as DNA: TGTGCCAGCAGCCGACAGGGGAGGGACACTGAAGCTTTCTTT. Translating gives CASSRQGRDTEAFF.

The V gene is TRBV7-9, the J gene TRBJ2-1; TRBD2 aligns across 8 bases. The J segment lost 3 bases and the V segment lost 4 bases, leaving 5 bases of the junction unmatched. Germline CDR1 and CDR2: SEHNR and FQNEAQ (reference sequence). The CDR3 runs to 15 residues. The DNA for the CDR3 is TGTGCCAGCAGCTCGTTAGCGGGGCTCTACAATGAGCAGTTCTTC. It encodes CASSSLAGLYNEQFF.

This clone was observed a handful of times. CDR3 nucleotides: TGTGCAAGTCGCTTGGGGGCAGCAACTAATGAAAAACTGTTTTTT. Its protein product is CASRLGAATNEKLFF. V and J are TRBV12-2 and TRBJ1-4; TRBD1 is the table's D call, not checked against the DNA. TRBV12-2 is labeled a pseudogene. This CDR3 is built from 15 residues.

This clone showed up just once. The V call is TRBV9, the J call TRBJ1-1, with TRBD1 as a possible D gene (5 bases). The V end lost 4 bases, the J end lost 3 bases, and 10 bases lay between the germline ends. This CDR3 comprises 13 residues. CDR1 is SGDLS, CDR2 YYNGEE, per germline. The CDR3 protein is CASSPGAYTEAFF. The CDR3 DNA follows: TGTGCCAGCAGCCCTGGGGCTTACACTGAAGCTTTCTTT.

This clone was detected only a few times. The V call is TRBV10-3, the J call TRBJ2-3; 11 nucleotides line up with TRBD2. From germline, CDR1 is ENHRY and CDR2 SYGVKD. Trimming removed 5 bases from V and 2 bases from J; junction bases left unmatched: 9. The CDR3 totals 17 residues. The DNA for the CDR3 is TGTGCCATCAGTAATCTACTAGCGGGGGAGTACACAGATACGCAGTATTTT. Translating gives CAISNLLAGEYTDTQYF.

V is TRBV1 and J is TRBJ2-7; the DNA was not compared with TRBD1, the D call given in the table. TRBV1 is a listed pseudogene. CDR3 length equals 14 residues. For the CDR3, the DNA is TGCACCAGCAGCCAGGGCAGGCACTCCTACGAGCAGTACTTC. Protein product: CTSSQGRHSYEQYF.

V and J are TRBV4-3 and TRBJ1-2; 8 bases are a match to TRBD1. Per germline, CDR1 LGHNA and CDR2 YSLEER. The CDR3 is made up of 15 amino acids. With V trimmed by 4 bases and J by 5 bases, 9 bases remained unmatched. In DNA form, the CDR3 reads TGCGCCAGCAGCCCAAGTATGGGACAGGATTATGGCTACACCTTC. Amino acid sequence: CASSPSMGQDYGYTF.

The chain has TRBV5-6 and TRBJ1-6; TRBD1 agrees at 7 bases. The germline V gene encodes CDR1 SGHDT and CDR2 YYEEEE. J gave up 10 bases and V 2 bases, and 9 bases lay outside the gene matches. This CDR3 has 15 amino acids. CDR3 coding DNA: TGTGCCAGCAGCTTCGGTAGGGGGCGCGGCTCACCCCTCCACTTT. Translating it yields CASSFGRGRGSPLHF.

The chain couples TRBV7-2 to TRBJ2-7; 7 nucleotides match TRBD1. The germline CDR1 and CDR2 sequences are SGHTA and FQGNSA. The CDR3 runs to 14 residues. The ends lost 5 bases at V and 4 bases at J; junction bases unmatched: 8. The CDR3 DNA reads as TGTGCCAGCAGCCCCCGGGACAGAAGTTACGAGCAGTACTTC. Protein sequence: CASSPRDRSYEQYF.

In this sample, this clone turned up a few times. DNA of the CDR3: TGCGCCAGCAGCTTGGAGTCTAGCGGGGGGCCCGACAATGAGCAGTTCTTC. This encodes CASSLESSGGPDNEQFF. The genes are TRBV5-1 and TRBJ2-1; 11 bases fit TRBD2. CDR1 is SGHRS, CDR2 YFSETQ, per germline. The J segment lost 5 bases and the V segment lost 0 bases, leaving 7 bases of the junction unmatched. The CDR3 is 17 amino acids.

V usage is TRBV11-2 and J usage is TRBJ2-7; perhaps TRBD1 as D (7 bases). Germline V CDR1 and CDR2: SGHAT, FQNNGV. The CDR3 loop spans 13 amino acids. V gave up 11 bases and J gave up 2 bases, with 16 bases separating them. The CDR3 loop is CASRQGGAYEQYF. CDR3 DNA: TGTGCCTCCCGGCAGGGGGGAGCCTACGAGCAGTACTTC.

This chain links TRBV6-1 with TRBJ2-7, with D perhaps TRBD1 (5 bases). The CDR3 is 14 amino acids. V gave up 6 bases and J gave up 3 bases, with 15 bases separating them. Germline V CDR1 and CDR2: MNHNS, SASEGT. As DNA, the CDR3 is TGTGCCAGCAGGCAACAGGATTCAAACTACGAGCAGTACTTC. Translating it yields CASRQQDSNYEQYF.

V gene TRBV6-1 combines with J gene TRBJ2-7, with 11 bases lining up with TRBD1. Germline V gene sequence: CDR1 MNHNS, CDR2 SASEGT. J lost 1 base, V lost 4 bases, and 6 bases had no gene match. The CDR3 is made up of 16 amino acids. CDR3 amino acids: CASSGQGTGGSYEQYF. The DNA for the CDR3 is TGTGCCAGCAGTGGGCAAGGGACAGGGGGGTCCTACGAGCAGTACTTC.

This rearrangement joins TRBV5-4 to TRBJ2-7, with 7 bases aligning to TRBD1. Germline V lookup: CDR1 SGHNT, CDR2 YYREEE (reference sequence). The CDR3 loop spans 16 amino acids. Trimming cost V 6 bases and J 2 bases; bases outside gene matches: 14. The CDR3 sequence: CASTPAQTGNTYEQYF. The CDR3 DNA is TGTGCCAGCACCCCGGCACAGACAGGGAACACCTACGAGCAGTACTTC.

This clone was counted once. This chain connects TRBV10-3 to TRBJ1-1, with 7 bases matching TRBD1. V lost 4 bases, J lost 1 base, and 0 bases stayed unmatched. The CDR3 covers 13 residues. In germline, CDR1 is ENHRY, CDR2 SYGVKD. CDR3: CAISGTGNTEAFF. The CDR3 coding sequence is TGTGCCATCAGTGGGACAGGGAACACTGAAGCTTTCTTT.

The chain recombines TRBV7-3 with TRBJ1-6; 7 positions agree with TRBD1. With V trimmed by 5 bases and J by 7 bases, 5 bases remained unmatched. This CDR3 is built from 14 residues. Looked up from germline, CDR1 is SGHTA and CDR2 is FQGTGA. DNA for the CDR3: TGTGCCAGCAGCCCTGGGACAGACAATTCACCCCTCCACTTT. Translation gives CASSPGTDNSPLHF.

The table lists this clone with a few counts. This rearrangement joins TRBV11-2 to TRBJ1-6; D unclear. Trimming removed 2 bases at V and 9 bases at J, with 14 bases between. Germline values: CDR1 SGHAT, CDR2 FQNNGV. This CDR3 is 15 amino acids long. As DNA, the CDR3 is TGTGCCAGCAGCTTACTTGGTGACTTGCGTTCACCCCTCCACTTT. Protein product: CASSLLGDLRSPLHF. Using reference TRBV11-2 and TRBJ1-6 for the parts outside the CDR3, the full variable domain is EAGVAQSPRYKIIEKRQSVAFWCNPISGHATLYWYQQILGQGPKLLIQFQNNGVVDDSQLPKDRFSAERLKGVDSTLKIQPAKLEDSAVYLCASSLLGDLRSPLHFGNGTRLTVT.